This T cell receptor beta chain was identified during a study of cytomegalovirus exposure and HLA in healthy donors. Points from the study as a whole: It emerged from a later analysis that several of the most significant clusters appeared to be linked to common viral pathogens. Later analysis reportedly placed an Asian-associated ancestry cluster below the roughly 700-donor mean in N-insertions.

Comment on this clone: Antigen unknown.

The V gene lost 1 base and the J gene lost 4 bases, with 5 bases spanning the gap. This CDR3 spans 13 amino acids. Per germline, CDR1 LGHNA and CDR2 YNFKEQ. The PCR contained 60 Vbeta and 13 Jbeta primers. TCRdb's copy holds only in-frame clones and misses some; the assay was immunoSEQ multiplex PCR. The sample includes under 250,000 clones, roughly 84% seen only once; the top ten take about 1.5%. The sequence was collected from a man aged 50 to 60 in good health and CMV-seronegative. The chain has TRBV4-2 and TRBJ1-5; unclear D gene. Specimen: PBMCs. CDR3 loop: CASSQALNQPQHF. The CDR3 DNA follows: TGTGCCAGCAGCCAAGCTTTGAATCAGCCCCAGCATTTT.